One T cell receptor (beta chain) is described in this entry. Random hexamers were used to reverse transcribe an amount of roughly 0.5 to 1 ug RNA. MiXCR was run by TCRdb on the immunoSEQ multiplex PCR reads, yielding one entry per CDR3 protein. The table shows some 250,000 distinct CDR3 sequences, with less than 96% occurring only once. The CDR3 is made up of 14 amino acids. The J segment lost 7 bases and the V segment lost 0 bases, leaving 6 bases of the junction unmatched. Germline V gives CDR1 SGHRS, CDR2 YFSETQ. The data were obtained in a study of CD8 T cells in Susac syndrome. Sequencing targeted TCR beta in blood CD8+ and CD4+ T cells.

V usage is TRBV5-1 and J usage is TRBJ1-2, with TRBD1 matching 7 bases. Sequenced input: CD4+ T cells from PBMCs. This TCR came from a human donor with Susac syndrome. The CDR3 region has the DNA TGCGCCAGCAGCTTGGAAGGGGGCGTCGGTGGCTACACCTTC. This translates into CASSLEGGVGGYTF.